This T cell receptor beta chain is from a study of post-analysis software for immune sequencing data. The wider study: The study covered relapsing-remitting, secondary progressive and progressive-relapsing courses of multiple sclerosis.

The study, taken as a whole, reports: Controls showed significantly higher normalized Chao1 diversity than did multiple sclerosis patients. Comparison of patients with controls showed a handful of TRBV segments more frequent in patients, TRBV5-6, TRBV5-1 and TRBV20-1 among them. Co-batched samples clustered tightly together by F measure.

Germline CDR1 reads SNHLY; CDR2 reads FYNNEI. Trimming removed 4 bases at V and 6 bases at J, with 4 bases between. This CDR3 region has 11 residues. Many counts were recorded for this clonotype. Its matching antigen is unknown. The library was made from cDNA and included unique molecular identifiers. Each sample of about 0.9 to 11 million input T cells yielded roughly 500,000 cDNA molecules, so each molecule approximated one T cell. TCRdb recomputed calls from the PCR reads with MiXCR, one row per CDR3 protein. The data hold just over 250,000 distinct CDR3 sequences, with less than 40% observed a single time.

The genes are TRBV2 and TRBJ2-1; D remains ambiguous. Sequenced material: blood. The sequence derives from a girl aged 5 to 17 with multiple sclerosis. DNA for the CDR3: TGTGCCAGCAGTGGCCCCAATGAGCAGTTCTTC. Protein product: CASSGPNEQFF.